Listed here are 31 T cell receptor beta chains from one sample, sequenced in a study of blood T cell repertoires in COVID-19. Using immunoSEQ multiplex PCR, the repertoire was profiled, and TCRdb retains in-frame clones only, with some absent. Of 52,000 or so clones listed, 86% are singletons. The material sequenced was peripheral blood. The receptors here all came from a man older than 75 with acute or convalescent COVID-19.

This rearrangement joins TRBV3-1 (or the pseudogene TRBV3-2) to TRBJ2-7, with D uncertain. This CDR3 is 16 amino acids long. Germline CDR1 reads LGHDT; CDR2 reads YNNKEL (reference sequence). V lost 0 bases to trimming and J lost 0 bases, with 12 bases between them. The CDR3 sequence: CASSQDPGRPSYEQYF. In DNA, the CDR3 is TGTGCCAGCAGCCAAGATCCTGGCCGTCCCTCCTACGAGCAGTACTTC.

The chain links TRBV6-1 to TRBJ2-6; D is uncertain. Germline CDR1 and CDR2: MNHNS and SASEGT. V gave up 7 bases and J gave up 4 bases, with 14 bases separating them. The length of the CDR3 is 15 residues. The CDR3 DNA follows: TGTGCCAGCATTCCAACGATCGGGGGGGCCAACGTCCTGACTTTC. Translating gives CASIPTIGGANVLTF.

This clone was recorded a few times. The chain carries TRBV9 and TRBJ2-3; 7 bases line up with TRBD2. V lost 6 bases and J lost 3; bases outside the gene matches: 10. This CDR3 region has 15 residues. Germline-derived CDR1 and CDR2 are SGDLS and YYNGEE. The CDR3 sequence is CASTARSGATDTQYF. The DNA of the CDR3 is TGTGCCAGCACCGCCAGGAGCGGGGCTACAGATACGCAGTATTTT.

A few counts support this clone. This rearrangement joins TRBV19 to TRBJ1-1; weak D call: TRBD1 (5 bases). The CDR3 covers 14 residues. From germline, CDR1 is LNHDA and CDR2 SQIVND (reference sequence). Trimming stripped 0 bases from V and 1 base from J, with 6 bases between. The CDR3 here is CASSIDTGNTEAFF. Here the CDR3 DNA reads TGTGCCAGTAGTATAGATACAGGGAACACTGAAGCTTTCTTT.

This clone has more than one count but fewer than ten. The chain combines TRBV10-1 with TRBJ1-1; no clear D. The CDR3 runs 13 residues. CDR1 is WNHNN and CDR2 is SYGVQD in the germline V gene (reference sequence). V was trimmed by 5 bases and J by 0 bases, leaving 7 bases between them. In DNA, the CDR3 is TGCGCCAGCAGTCGGAGCATGAACACTGAAGCTTTCTTT. Amino acids: CASSRSMNTEAFF.

V is TRBV14 and J is TRBJ1-6; 10 bases line up with TRBD1. The CDR3 covers 16 residues. Unmatched junction bases numbered 8, after V lost 4 bases and J lost 8 bases. Germline V gives CDR1 SGHDN, CDR2 FVKESK. CDR3 coding DNA: TGTGCCAGCAGCCCTAGGGGGACAGGGGTTCATTCACCCCTCCACTTT. Protein: CASSPRGTGVHSPLHF.

The rearrangement uses TRBV2 and TRBJ1-4, with 8 bases aligning to TRBD1. V gave up 6 bases and J gave up 0 bases; unmatched junction bases: 9. Germline CDR1 is SNHLY and CDR2 is FYNNEI. This CDR3 contains 17 residues. DNA of the CDR3: TGTGCCAGCAGGTTGGGCCAGGGGGCTGCAACTAATGAAAAACTGTTTTTT. Residues: CASRLGQGAATNEKLFF.

J is TRBJ2-3 and V is TRBV11-3, with 11 bases lining up with TRBD2. J gave up 6 bases and V 3 bases, and 8 bases lay outside the gene matches. The germline V gene encodes CDR1 SGHNT and CDR2 YENEEA. This CDR3 has 16 residues. The CDR3 loop reads CASSFLSGGAGDTQYF. In nucleotides, the CDR3 is TGTGCCAGCAGCTTCCTTAGCGGGGGGGCCGGGGATACGCAGTATTTT. Full variable domain (remainder filled in from reference TRBV11-3 and TRBJ2-3): EAGVVQSPRYKIIEKKQPVAFWCNPISGHNTLYWYLQNLGQGPELLIRYENEEAVDDSQLPKDRFSAERLKGVDSTLKIQPAELGDSAVYLCASSFLSGGAGDTQYFGPGTRLTVL.

This sequence joins TRBV19 and TRBJ1-1; the D is unclear. V was shortened by 5 bases and J by 3 bases, with 10 bases between the two germline ends. Germline-derived CDR1 and CDR2 are LNHDA and SQIVND (reference sequence). The CDR3 sequence is 13 residues long. DNA of the CDR3: TGTGCCAGTAGTCCGAACAGAGACACTGAAGCTTTCTTT. Its protein product is CASSPNRDTEAFF.

This clone was detected only once. The rearrangement uses TRBV11-2 and TRBJ1-1; D is ambiguous. The germline V gene encodes CDR1 SGHAT and CDR2 FQNNGV. V lost 5 bases, J lost 1 base, and 11 bases lay in between. The length of the CDR3 is 14 residues. The CDR3 reads CASSPLGSNTEAFF. CDR3 sequence (DNA): TGTGCCAGCAGCCCCCTAGGCTCGAACACTGAAGCTTTCTTT.

CDR3 in DNA: TGTGCCAGCAGATCTACAGGCAGGGGCACTCAGCCCCAGCATTTT. Translation gives CASRSTGRGTQPQHF. This chain links TRBV27 with TRBJ1-5, with D maybe TRBD1 (6 bases). V shed 6 bases and J shed 6 bases, with 18 bases lying between them. Germline CDR1 reads MNHEY; CDR2 reads SMNVEV (reference sequence). CDR3 size: 15 residues.

The CDR3, as DNA: TGCGCCAGCAGCTTGGCCCCGGGCTCCTACGAGCAGTACTTC. It specifies CASSLAPGSYEQYF. The chain is built from TRBV5-1 and TRBJ2-7; no definite D call. With 0 bases removed from V and 0 bases from J, the gap between germline ends came to 7 bases. The CDR3 is 14 amino acids. Germline V gene data show CDR1 as SGHRS and CDR2 as YFSETQ.

The genes are TRBV3-1 (or the pseudogene TRBV3-2) and TRBJ1-5, with 9 nucleotides matching TRBD1. This CDR3 contains 16 residues. V was pared by 3 bases and J by 2 bases, with 5 bases of the junction left unmatched. Germline CDR1 reads LGHDT; CDR2 reads YNNKEL (reference sequence). The CDR3 spells CASSQVQGAGNQPQHF. The CDR3 DNA follows: TGTGCCAGCAGCCAGGTACAGGGGGCGGGCAATCAGCCCCAGCATTTT.

The V gene is TRBV12-3 or TRBV12-4, the J gene TRBJ2-7; tentatively, D is TRBD2 (6 bases). The CDR3 is made up of 13 amino acids. The germline V and J ends were trimmed by 6 bases and 4 bases, with 13 bases remaining between them. The CDR3 DNA is TGTGCCAGCAGCTCCGGACTATCTTACGAGCAGTACTTC. Its protein is CASSSGLSYEQYF.

The chain employs TRBV27 and TRBJ2-1; possible D gene TRBD1, 5 bases. The germline gives CDR1 MNHEY, CDR2 SMNVEV (reference sequence). V lost 2 bases, J lost 8 bases, and 16 bases lay in between. This CDR3 is 15 amino acids long. The CDR3 spells CASSLKKNRGYEQFF. CDR3 in DNA: TGTGCCAGCAGTTTAAAGAAAAATAGGGGATATGAGCAGTTCTTC.

The V gene is TRBV29-1, the J gene TRBJ2-4, with a tentative D call TRBD1 (6 bases). Germline-derived CDR1 and CDR2 are SQVTM and ANQGSEA. The V and J ends lost 1 base and 7 bases respectively, with 14 bases between them. CDR3 size: 14 residues. CDR3 sequence reads: CSVEAGQRTNIQYF. In nucleotides, the CDR3 is TGCAGCGTTGAAGCGGGACAAAGGACGAACATTCAGTACTTC.

The chain links TRBV25-1 to TRBJ2-7; no reliable D call. Germline values: CDR1 MGHDK, CDR2 SYGVNS. Deletions cut 0 bases from V and 2 bases from J, with 8 bases between. The CDR3 runs 14 residues. CDR3 sequence reads: CASSEYSPTYEQYF. The CDR3 DNA reads as TGTGCCAGCAGTGAATATTCCCCCACCTACGAGCAGTACTTC.

V and J are TRBV6-6 and TRBJ1-4, with TRBD1 matching over 9 bases. The V and J ends lost 4 bases and 8 bases, in that order; junction bases with no gene match: 8. The CDR3 has 15 amino acids. Per germline, CDR1 MNHNY and CDR2 SVGAGI (reference sequence). CDR3 residues: CASSSAGQGDEKLFF. CDR3 coding DNA: TGTGCCAGCAGTTCCGCGGGACAGGGCGACGAAAAACTGTTTTTT.

V usage is TRBV10-3 and J usage is TRBJ2-1; 8 nucleotides agree with TRBD1. V shed 6 bases and J 5 bases; nucleotides not matched to a gene: 6. The germline gives CDR1 ENHRY, CDR2 SYGVKD. This CDR3 contains 14 residues. The DNA for the CDR3 is TGTGCCATCAGAAGTGACAGGGGCCACAATGAGCAGTTCTTC. The encoded protein is CAIRSDRGHNEQFF.

This chain uses TRBV7-3 with TRBJ1-2; 8 positions match TRBD1. The ends lost 3 bases at V and 7 bases at J; junction bases unmatched: 4. CDR1 and CDR2 (germline): SGHTA, FQGTGA. The CDR3 covers 13 residues. CDR3 loop: CASSFRQGFGYTF. CDR3 sequence (DNA): TGTGCCAGCAGCTTCCGACAGGGGTTTGGCTACACCTTC. Full variable domain (remainder filled in from reference TRBV7-3 and TRBJ1-2): GAGVSQTPSNKVTEKGKYVELRCDPISGHTALYWYRQSLGQGPEFLIYFQGTGAADDSGLPNDRFFAVRPEGSVSTLKIQRTERGDSAVYLCASSFRQGFGYTFGSGTRLTVV.

The rearrangement uses TRBV12-5 and TRBJ1-2, with D perhaps matching TRBD1 (6 bases). The CDR3 has 16 amino acids. Germline assignment: CDR1 LGHNT and CDR2 FRNRAP. The V and J ends lost 1 base and 0 bases respectively, with 12 bases between them. CDR3 sequence (DNA): TGTGCTAGTGGTTTGGCCGGGACACCCACTAACTATGGCTACACCTTC. This sequence encodes CASGLAGTPTNYGYTF.

V and J are TRBV30 and TRBJ1-1, with D unresolved. Germline V gives CDR1 GTSNPN, CDR2 SVGIG (reference sequence). Deletions cut 0 bases from V and 0 bases from J, with 5 bases between. The CDR3 spans 13 residues. DNA of the CDR3: TGTGCCTGGAGTGTAGGAGTGAACACTGAAGCTTTCTTT. As protein: CAWSVGVNTEAFF.

The chain carries TRBV10-3 and TRBJ2-7, with 11 bases aligning to TRBD1. CDR1 is ENHRY and CDR2 is SYGVKD in the germline V gene. Losses at the gene ends were 4 bases for V and 2 bases for J; bases not matched to a gene: 7. This CDR3 comprises 16 residues. In DNA, the CDR3 is TGTGCCATCAGTGGTAGAGGGACAGGGGGGACCTACGAGCAGTACTTC. It is translated as CAISGRGTGGTYEQYF.

The chain carries TRBV6-5 and TRBJ1-1; 10 bases align to TRBD1. CDR1 is MNHEY and CDR2 is SVGAGI in the germline V gene. This CDR3 spans 15 amino acids. J gave up 5 bases and V 6 bases, and 9 bases lay outside the gene matches. The CDR3 DNA follows: TGTGCCAGCAGGCCGACAGGGGGCGCAGGAACTGAAGCTTTCTTT. Amino acid sequence: CASRPTGGAGTEAFF.

The CDR3 DNA sequence: TGTGCCAGTACCGATAGCGGGGGCCTCTACAATGAGCAGTTCTTC. As protein: CASTDSGGLYNEQFF. V gene TRBV19 combines with J gene TRBJ2-1, with TRBD2 matching 9 bases. V was clipped by 7 bases and J by 3 bases; unmatched bases: 7. Germline V gives CDR1 LNHDA, CDR2 SQIVND (reference sequence). This CDR3 is 15 amino acids long.

This chain connects TRBV7-3 to TRBJ2-5; D is perhaps TRBD2 (6 bases). Germline CDR1 reads SGHTA; CDR2 reads FQGTGA. CDR3 size: 14 residues. Between the trimmed V and J ends, which lost 5 bases and 5 bases, there was a span of 15 bases. This chain's CDR3 is CASSPGLNRETQYF. The CDR3, as DNA: TGTGCCAGCAGCCCCGGACTAAACCGGGAGACCCAGTACTTC.

The V and J genes are TRBV7-9 and TRBJ2-1; TRBD2 aligns across 13 bases. Germline V gene lookup returns CDR1 SEHNR and CDR2 FQNEAQ (reference sequence). The CDR3 loop spans 16 amino acids. The ends lost 3 bases at V and 7 bases at J; junction bases unmatched: 6. CDR3 loop: CASSFRLAGGTNEQFF. The DNA for the CDR3 is TGTGCCAGCAGCTTTCGACTAGCGGGGGGTACGAATGAGCAGTTCTTC.

This chain uses TRBV19 with TRBJ1-6, with D possibly being TRBD1 (6 bases). The CDR3 spans 15 residues. The V and J ends lost 3 bases and 5 bases respectively, with 11 bases between them. Germline CDR1 is LNHDA and CDR2 is SQIVND (reference sequence). The CDR3 protein is CASSIRGRDNSPLHF. DNA for the CDR3: TGTGCCAGTAGTATCAGGGGAAGAGATAATTCACCCCTCCACTTT.

This clone was observed a handful of times. The CDR3 sequence is CASSLRRTGLNTEAFF. DNA for the CDR3: TGTGCCAGTAGTCTCCGTCGGACAGGTCTGAACACTGAAGCTTTCTTT. The chain uses TRBV19 and TRBJ1-1; 7 positions agree with TRBD1. Per the germline V gene, CDR1 is LNHDA and CDR2 is SQIVND (reference sequence). The CDR3 spans 16 residues. The V gene end was trimmed by 5 bases and the J gene end by 0 bases; junction bases not matched to a gene: 9.

This chain connects TRBV29-1 to TRBJ1-6, with D tentatively TRBD1 (6 bases). From germline, CDR1 is SQVTM and CDR2 ANQGSEA. This CDR3 region has 17 residues. For the CDR3, the DNA is TGCGAGGTAAACAGGGTAATATTTAGCTCCTATAATTCACCCCTCCACTTT. It specifies CEVNRVIFSSYNSPLHF.

Concerning this clone itself: Other DNA sequences in this specimen translate into the identical CDR3. J is TRBJ1-2 and V is TRBV19; 8 nucleotides agree with TRBD1. Germline CDR1 is LNHDA and CDR2 is SQIVND (reference sequence). V lost 6 bases and J lost 3; bases outside the gene matches: 0. The CDR3 length is 12 residues. The CDR3 is CASRQGDYGYTF. The DNA of the CDR3 is TGTGCCAGTAGACAGGGGGACTATGGCTACACCTTC.